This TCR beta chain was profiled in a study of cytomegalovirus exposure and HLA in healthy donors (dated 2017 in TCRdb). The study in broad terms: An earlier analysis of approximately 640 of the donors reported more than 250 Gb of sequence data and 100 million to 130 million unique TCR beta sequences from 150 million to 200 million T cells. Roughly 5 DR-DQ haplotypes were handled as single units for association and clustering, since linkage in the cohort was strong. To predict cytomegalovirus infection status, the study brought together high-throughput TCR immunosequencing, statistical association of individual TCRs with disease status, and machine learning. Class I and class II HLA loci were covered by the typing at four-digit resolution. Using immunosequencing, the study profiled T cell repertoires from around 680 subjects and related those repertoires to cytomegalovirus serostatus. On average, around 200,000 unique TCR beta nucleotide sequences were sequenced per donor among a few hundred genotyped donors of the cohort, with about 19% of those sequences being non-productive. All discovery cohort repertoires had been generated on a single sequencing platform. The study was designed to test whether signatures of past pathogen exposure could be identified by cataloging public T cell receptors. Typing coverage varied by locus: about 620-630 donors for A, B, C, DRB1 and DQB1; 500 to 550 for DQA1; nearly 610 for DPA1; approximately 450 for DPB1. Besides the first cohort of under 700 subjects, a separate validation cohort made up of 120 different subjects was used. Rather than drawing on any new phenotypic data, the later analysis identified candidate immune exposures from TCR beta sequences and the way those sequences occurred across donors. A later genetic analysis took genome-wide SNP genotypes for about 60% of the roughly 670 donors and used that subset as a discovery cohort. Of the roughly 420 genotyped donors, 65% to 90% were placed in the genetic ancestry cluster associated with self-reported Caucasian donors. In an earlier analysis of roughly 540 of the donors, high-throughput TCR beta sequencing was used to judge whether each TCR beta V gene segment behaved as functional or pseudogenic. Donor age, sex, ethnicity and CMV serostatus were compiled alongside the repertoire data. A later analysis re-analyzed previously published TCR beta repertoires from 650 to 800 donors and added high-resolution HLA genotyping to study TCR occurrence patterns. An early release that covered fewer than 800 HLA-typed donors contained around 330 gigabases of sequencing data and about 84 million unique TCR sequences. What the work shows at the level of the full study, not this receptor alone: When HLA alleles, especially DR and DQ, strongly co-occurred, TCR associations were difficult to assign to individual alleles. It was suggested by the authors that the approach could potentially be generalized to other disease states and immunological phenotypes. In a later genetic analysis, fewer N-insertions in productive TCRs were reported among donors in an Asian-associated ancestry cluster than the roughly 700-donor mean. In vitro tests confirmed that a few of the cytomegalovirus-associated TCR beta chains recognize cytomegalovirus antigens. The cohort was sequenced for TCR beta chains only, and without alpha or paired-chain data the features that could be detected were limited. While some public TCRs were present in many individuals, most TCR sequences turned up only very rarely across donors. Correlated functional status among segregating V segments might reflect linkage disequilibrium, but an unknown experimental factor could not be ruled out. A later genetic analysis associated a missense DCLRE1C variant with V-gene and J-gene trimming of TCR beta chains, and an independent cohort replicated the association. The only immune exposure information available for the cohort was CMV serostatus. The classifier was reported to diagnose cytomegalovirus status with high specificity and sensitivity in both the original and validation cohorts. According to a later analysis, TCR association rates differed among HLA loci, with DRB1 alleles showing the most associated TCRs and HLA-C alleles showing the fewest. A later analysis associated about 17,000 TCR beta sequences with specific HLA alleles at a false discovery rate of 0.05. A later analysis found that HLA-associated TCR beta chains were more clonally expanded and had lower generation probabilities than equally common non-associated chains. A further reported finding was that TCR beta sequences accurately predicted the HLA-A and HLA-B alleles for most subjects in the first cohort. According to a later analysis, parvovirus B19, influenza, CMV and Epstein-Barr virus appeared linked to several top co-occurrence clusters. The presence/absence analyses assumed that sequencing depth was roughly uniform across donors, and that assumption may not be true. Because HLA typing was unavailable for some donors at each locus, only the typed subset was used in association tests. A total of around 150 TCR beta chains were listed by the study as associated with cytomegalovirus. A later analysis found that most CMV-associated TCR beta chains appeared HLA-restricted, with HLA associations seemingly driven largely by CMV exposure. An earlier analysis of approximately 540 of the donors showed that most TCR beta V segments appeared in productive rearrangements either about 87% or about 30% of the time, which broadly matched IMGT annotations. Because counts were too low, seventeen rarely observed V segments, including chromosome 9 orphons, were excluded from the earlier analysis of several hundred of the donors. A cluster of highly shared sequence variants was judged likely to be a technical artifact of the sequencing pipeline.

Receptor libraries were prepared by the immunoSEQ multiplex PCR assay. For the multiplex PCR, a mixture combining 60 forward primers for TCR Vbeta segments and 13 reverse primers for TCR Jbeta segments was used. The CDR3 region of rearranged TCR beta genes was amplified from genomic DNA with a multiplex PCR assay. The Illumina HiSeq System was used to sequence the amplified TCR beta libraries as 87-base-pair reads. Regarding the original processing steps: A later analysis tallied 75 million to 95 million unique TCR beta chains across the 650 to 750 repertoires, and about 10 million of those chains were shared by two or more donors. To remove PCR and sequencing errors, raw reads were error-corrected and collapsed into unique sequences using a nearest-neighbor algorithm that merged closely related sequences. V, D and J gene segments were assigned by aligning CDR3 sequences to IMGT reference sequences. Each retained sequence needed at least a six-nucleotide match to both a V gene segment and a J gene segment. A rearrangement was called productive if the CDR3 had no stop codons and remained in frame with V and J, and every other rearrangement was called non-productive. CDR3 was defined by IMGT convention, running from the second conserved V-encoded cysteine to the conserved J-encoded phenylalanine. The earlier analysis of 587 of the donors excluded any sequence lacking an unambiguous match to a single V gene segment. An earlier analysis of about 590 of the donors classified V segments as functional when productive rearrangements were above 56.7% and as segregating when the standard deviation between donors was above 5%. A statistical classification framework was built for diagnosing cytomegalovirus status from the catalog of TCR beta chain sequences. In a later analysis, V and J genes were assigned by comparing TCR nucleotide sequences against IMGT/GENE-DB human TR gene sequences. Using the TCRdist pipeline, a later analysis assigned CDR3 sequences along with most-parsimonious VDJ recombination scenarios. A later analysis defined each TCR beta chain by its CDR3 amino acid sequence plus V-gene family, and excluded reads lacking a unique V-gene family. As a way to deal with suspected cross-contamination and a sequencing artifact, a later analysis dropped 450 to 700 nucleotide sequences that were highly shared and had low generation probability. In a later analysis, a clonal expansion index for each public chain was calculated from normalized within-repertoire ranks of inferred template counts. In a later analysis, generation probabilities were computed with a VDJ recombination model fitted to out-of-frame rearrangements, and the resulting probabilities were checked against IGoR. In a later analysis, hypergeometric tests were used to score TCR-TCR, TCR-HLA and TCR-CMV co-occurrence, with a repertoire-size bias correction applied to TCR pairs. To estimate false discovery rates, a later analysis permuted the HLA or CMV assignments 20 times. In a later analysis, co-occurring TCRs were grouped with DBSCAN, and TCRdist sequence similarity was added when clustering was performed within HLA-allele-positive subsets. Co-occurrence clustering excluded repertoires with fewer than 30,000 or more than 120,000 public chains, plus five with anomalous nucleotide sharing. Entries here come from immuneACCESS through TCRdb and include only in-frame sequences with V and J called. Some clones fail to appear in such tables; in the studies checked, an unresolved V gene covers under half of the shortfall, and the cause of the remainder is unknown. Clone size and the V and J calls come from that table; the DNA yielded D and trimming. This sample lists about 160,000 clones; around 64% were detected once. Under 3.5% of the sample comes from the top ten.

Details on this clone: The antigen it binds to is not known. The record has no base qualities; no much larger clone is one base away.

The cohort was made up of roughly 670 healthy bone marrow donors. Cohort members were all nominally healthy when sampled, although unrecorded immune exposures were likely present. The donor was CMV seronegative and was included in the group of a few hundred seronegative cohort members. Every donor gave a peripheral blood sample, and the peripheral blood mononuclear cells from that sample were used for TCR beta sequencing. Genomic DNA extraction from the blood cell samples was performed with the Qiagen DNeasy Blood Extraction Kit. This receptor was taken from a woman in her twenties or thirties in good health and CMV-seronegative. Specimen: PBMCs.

The encoded CDR3 is CASSLGQTYNQPQHF. The DNA sequence reads TGTGCCAGCAGCTTGGGACAGACTTACAATCAGCCCCAGCATTTT. The receptor chain draws on TRBV5-8 and TRBJ1-5; 5 matching bases give a weak D call of TRBD1. The trim is 0 bases for V and 3 bases for J, with a gap of 10 bases between the germline ends. Measured from the cysteine to the phenylalanine, the CDR3 is 15 residues long. Only CDR3 DNA remains: 45 bases, in frame from the first base. Looking up the germline V gene yields CDR1 SGHTS and CDR2 YDEGEE. The CDR3, completed at both ends by the reference TRBV5-8 and TRBJ1-5 genes, gives the full variable domain EAGVTQSPTHLIKTRGQQATLRCSPISGHTSVYWYQQALGLGLQFLLWYDEGEERNRGNFPPRFSGRQFPNYSSELNVNALELEDSALYLCASSLGQTYNQPQHFGDGTRLSIL.